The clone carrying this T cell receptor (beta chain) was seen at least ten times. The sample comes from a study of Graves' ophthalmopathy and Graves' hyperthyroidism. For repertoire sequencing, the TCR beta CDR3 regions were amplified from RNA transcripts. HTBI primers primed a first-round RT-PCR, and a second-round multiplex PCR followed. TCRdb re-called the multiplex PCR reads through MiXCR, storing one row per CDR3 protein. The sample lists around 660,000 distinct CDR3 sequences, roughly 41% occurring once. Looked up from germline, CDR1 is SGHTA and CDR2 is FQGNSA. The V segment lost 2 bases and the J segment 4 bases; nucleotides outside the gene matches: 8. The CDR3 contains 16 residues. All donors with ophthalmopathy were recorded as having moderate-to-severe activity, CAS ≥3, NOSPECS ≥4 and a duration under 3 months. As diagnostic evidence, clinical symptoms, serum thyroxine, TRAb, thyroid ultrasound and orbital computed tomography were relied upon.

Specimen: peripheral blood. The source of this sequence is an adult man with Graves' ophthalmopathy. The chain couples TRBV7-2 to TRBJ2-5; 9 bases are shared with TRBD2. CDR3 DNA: TGTGCCAGCAGCTTATTCGGCGGGGGGGCGGGAGAGACCCAGTACTTC. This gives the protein CASSLFGGGAGETQYF.